This T cell receptor (beta chain) was sequenced in a study of OX40 agonist ivuxolimab in advanced cancers. About the full investigation: Ivuxolimab, which targeted the costimulatory receptor OX40 (CD134), was an agonistic, fully human IgG2 monoclonal antibody. Intravenous ivuxolimab was administered to patients every 2 weeks at six dose levels: 0.01, 0.1, 0.3, 1.5, 3 and 10 mg/kg. Among the roughly 52 dose-escalation patients, about 20 had hepatocellular carcinoma, approximately 15 melanoma, 9 renal cell carcinoma and 9 head and neck cancer. The dose-escalation cohort was roughly 80% male with a mean age of about 60 years, ranging from roughly 23 to 90. Patients were allowed to have had prior anti-PD-1, anti-PD-L1 or anti-CTLA-4 therapy, and more than 30% of the dose-escalation patients had previously received checkpoint inhibitors. Partial responses were achieved by three dose-escalation patients, of whom one had hepatocellular carcinoma and two had cutaneous melanoma. The point of sequencing TCRbeta in the periphery was to test whether ivuxolimab changed TCR sequence diversity and drove clonal T-cell expansion. The paper covers the monotherapy dose-escalation part of the phase I ivuxolimab trial, which included N of about 50 patients.

The germline V gene gives CDR1 as SNHLY and CDR2 as FYNNEI. Trimmed from V: 1 base; trimmed from J: 1 base; junction bases lacking a gene match: 9. Measured from the cysteine to the phenylalanine, the CDR3 is 18 residues long. CDR3 DNA only is kept here, 54 bases in frame from base 1. A word on this clone: Its antigen target is currently unknown. Per-nucleotide qualities are absent, and no much larger clonotype sits a single base away.

General study outcomes and caveats: In the 0.1-3.0 mg/kg groups, partial responders had among the lowest normalized peripheral clonal expansion, particularly in CD8+ T cells. At doses of 0.1 to 3.0 mg/kg, clonal expansion of both CD4+ and CD8+ blood T cells was observed from baseline to week 6. The antigen specificity of the peripheral T cells that underwent clonal expansion was not determined. On average, CD8+ T cells showed more expanded clones than CD4+ T cells after ivuxolimab. Low levels of normalized T-cell clonal expansion were also shown by some nonresponding patients.

To sequence the TCRbeta CDR3 region, genomic DNA was isolated from the sorted cells. The immunoSEQ Assay was used for sequencing of TCRbeta CDR3 regions. In its TCRdb copy, this immuneACCESS table keeps in-frame sequences only and misses some clones. Where compared with another copy, unresolved V genes explain less than half of these, and the others have no known cause. This sample is represented by 30,000 to 40,000 clones; about 74% of them were singletons. The ten largest account for roughly 18% of the sample. The trial excluded patients who had a history of autoimmune disease or who were on systemic immunosuppression. Peripheral blood for TCR sequencing was collected from all dose cohorts at baseline, on cycle 4 day 1, and on cycle 7 day 1. The samples were taken from a phase I, first-in-human, multicenter, open-label dose-escalation trial of ivuxolimab. Adults with locally advanced or metastatic melanoma, renal cell carcinoma, hepatocellular carcinoma or head and neck squamous cell carcinoma were enrolled in the trial. CD4+ and CD8+ T cells were sorted separately from peripheral blood before TCR sequencing.

The rearranged chain carries TRBV2 and TRBJ2-2; TRBD1 matches 7 bases in the middle. The origin of this receptor is an adult with an advanced solid tumor such as melanoma, head and neck, liver or kidney cancer. Sample: CD4+ or CD8+ T cells sorted from blood, taken in a trial of the OX40 agonist ivuxolimab. CDR3 region: CASSEDDRASLNTGELFF. In nucleotides, the sequence is TGTGCCAGCAGTGAAGATGACAGGGCATCGCTGAACACCGGGGAGCTGTTTTTT.